The T cell receptor beta chain under discussion was sequenced for a study of blood T cell repertoires in COVID-19 (dated by TCRdb to the early 2020s). With respect to the entire study: Samples from collaborators originated in the United States, Italy and Spain and spanned both the acute and convalescent phases of COVID-19. The repertoires were released in a freely available public database intended as a resource for research on the immune response to SARS-CoV-2. Sample metadata almost always included a de-identified subject ID, COVID-19 status, age in years and sex. Subjects who had been exposed to COVID-19, were actively infected with it, or had recovered from it provided the deeply sampled blood TCRbeta repertoires that made up the dataset. The material from the prospective study consisted of cDNA or gDNA derived from T cells, B-cell-depleted T cells, or PBMCs. HLA class I and class II types, where available, came from metadata supplied by the sample provider rather than from assay-based typing. Samples were obtained from the ongoing ImmuneRACE study (first 160 participants) and from over 1,000 subjects provided by 6 global collaborators.

TCRbeta CDR3 regions were amplified from genomic DNA by means of the immunoSEQ Assay, a bias-controlled multiplex PCR. In the authors' own workflow: The number of nucleated cells in each sample was estimated from the amplification of reference gene primers within the assay. Sequence reads were collapsed and filtered to measure the absolute abundance of every unique TCRbeta CDR3 rearrangement. For each sample, productive Simpson clonality was calculated as the square root of Simpson's diversity index over productive rearrangements. TCRdb obtained this table from immuneACCESS and retained in-frame rearrangements with V and J assigned. These tables miss some clones; where compared with another copy, unresolved V genes account for less than half of the shortfall, and the remainder is unexplained. The V and J calls and clone size come from that table; D and trimming were worked out from the DNA. The sample profile shows a few hundred thousand clones; 87% of them were found once. Less than 15% of the sample rests with the top ten.

Another Seattle source contributed samples from volunteer blood donors who had recovered from COVID-19. Whole blood was collected in K2EDTA tubes by collaborating institutions according to the institutions' own protocols. For TCRbeta analysis, collaborators shipped samples in one of three forms: frozen whole blood, isolated PBMCs, or DNA extracted from either of those sample types. V loses 3 bases at its end and J loses 4 bases; junction bases beyond the gene matches: 7. The CDR3 measures 15 amino acids from cysteine to phenylalanine. Only the CDR3 portion is preserved as DNA: 45 bases, with reading frame beginning at the first base. In the germline V gene, CDR1 corresponds to SGDLS and CDR2 to YYNGEE. General study outcomes and caveats: Clinical and demographic metadata were provided uncurated, with the amount varying by source and participant.

As for this clone: Its antigen is not yet known. No base quality values were provided; no much bigger clone lies one nucleotide off.

Sample: peripheral blood. Here the chain combines TRBV9 and TRBJ2-7; TRBD2 matches 10 bases in the middle. This TCR came from a young woman who had recovered from COVID-19. The nucleotides are TGTGCCAGCAGCGATCCGCTAGCGGGAGTTTACGAGCAGTACTTC. Its product reads: CASSDPLAGVYEQYF.